This TCR beta chain was captured in a study of blood T cell repertoires in COVID-19. Study background: Collection of acute and convalescent COVID-19 samples took place in the United States, Italy and Spain. Sources were T cells, B-cell-depleted T cells, or PBMCs; the material itself was cDNA or gDNA.

Germline V CDR1 and CDR2: SGHTS, YDEGEE. This CDR3 has 16 residues. J lost 0 bases, V lost 0 bases, and 3 bases had no gene match. Original analysis: Estimation of nucleated cell counts was performed using reference gene primer amplification. Only in-frame clones appear in the TCRdb table, and some are missing; sequencing was by immunoSEQ multiplex PCR. V and J calls and clone size are copied from that table; D and trimming were computed from the DNA. The sample records roughly 200,000 clones, roughly 86% being singletons. The source of this sequence is a man aged 55-75 years with acute or convalescent COVID-19. V gene TRBV5-8 combines with J gene TRBJ2-7, with 10 bases aligning to TRBD2. Sequenced sample: peripheral blood. The CDR3 nucleotides are TGTGCCAGCAGCTTGGTGGCTAGCGGGAGCTCCTACGAGCAGTACTTC. It yields the protein CASSLVASGSSYEQYF.